The sequence of this T cell receptor beta chain was determined in a study of T cells in Graves' hyperthyroidism and ophthalmopathy. This clonotype has at least ten counts. The CDR3 regions of TCR beta were amplified from RNA transcripts. HTBI primers were used for first-round RT-PCR of the TCR CDR3. TCRdb re-derived calls from the multiplex PCR reads in MiXCR, one entry per CDR3 protein. The sample carries a few hundred thousand distinct CDR3 sequences, roughly a sixth recorded once. Newly diagnosed hyperthyroidism, duration under 2 months, in patients aged 18 to 65. The CDR3 spans 18 residues. The junction had 20 bases not matched to a gene; V was cut back by 6 bases and J by 4 bases. Germline assignment: CDR1 SQVTM and CDR2 ANQGSEA.

Sequencing used blood. This chain connects TRBV29-1 to TRBJ1-2, with 10 bases aligning to TRBD1. This receptor was taken from a woman in her forties or fifties with Graves' hyperthyroidism. CDR3 nucleotide sequence: TGCAGCGTCACATCCATCACGAGACAGGGGGCGCCCGGCTATGGCTACACCTTC. It translates to CSVTSITRQGAPGYGYTF.